This T cell receptor (beta chain) was profiled in a study of blood T cell repertoires in COVID-19. Turning to the study itself: Both acute and convalescent COVID-19 samples were obtained from the United States, Italy and Spain. In each case, the material was cDNA or gDNA derived from T cells, B-cell-depleted T cells, or PBMCs.

Germline CDR1 and CDR2: MNHEY and SMNVEV (reference sequence). V lost 0 bases and J 6 bases, leaving 15 bases between the germline ends. The CDR3 covers 16 residues. Original data processing: Amplified reference gene primers provided the basis for estimating nucleated cell counts. Repertoires were generated with immunoSEQ multiplex PCR, while TCRdb's copy carries only in-frame clones and drops some. That table supplies the V and J calls and clone size; D and trimming were determined from the DNA. The sample holds about 68,000 clones, around 80% seen once. The chain uses TRBV27 and TRBJ1-5, with D possibly matching TRBD1 (6 bases). The TCR originated in a woman aged 50 to 65 with acute or convalescent COVID-19. Material: peripheral blood. CDR3 sequence: CASSLSPTGPGQPQHF. The CDR3 DNA is TGTGCCAGCAGTTTATCCCCCACAGGGCCCGGTCAGCCCCAGCATTTT.